The 16 T cell receptor beta chains given below trace back to one sample, sequenced in a study of blood T cell repertoires in COVID-19. Only in-frame clones appear in the TCRdb table, and some are missing; sequencing was by immunoSEQ multiplex PCR. The table records about 110,000 clones, 65% to 80% of them present only once. Material for sequencing was peripheral blood. The receptors derive from a woman aged 40 to 50 with acute or convalescent COVID-19.

The rearrangement uses TRBV6-5 and TRBJ1-2; 7 nucleotides line up with TRBD1. CDR3 length equals 15 residues. The germline V gene encodes CDR1 MNHEY and CDR2 SVGAGI. Trimming took 5 bases from V and 7 from J; bases not matched to a gene: 13. CDR3 coding DNA: TGTGCCAGCAGTCGGGACAGCTCCTTTATAGGTGGCTACACCTTC. This gives the protein CASSRDSSFIGGYTF.

The V and J genes are TRBV2 and TRBJ2-5; 8 bases line up with TRBD1. V shed 6 bases and J 4 bases; nucleotides not matched to a gene: 4. The CDR3 runs to 13 residues. Germline V gene lookup returns CDR1 SNHLY and CDR2 FYNNEI. The CDR3 here is CASRDGQGETQYF. CDR3 DNA sequence: TGTGCCAGCAGGGATGGACAGGGAGAGACCCAGTACTTC.

This clone showed up just once. V is TRBV5-5 and J is TRBJ1-1; 10 bases fit TRBD1. The CDR3 consists of 18 residues. The germline gives CDR1 SGHKS, CDR2 YYEKEE (reference sequence). J lost 3 bases, V lost 0 bases, and 11 bases had no gene match. CDR3 amino acids: CASSLGDRGAMRDTEAFF. CDR3 nucleotide sequence: TGTGCCAGCAGCTTGGGGGACAGGGGCGCGATGAGGGACACTGAAGCTTTCTTT.

As to this clone: In the same sample, other DNA sequences code for this CDR3. The chain links TRBV20-1 to TRBJ2-7; the match to TRBD2 covers 8 bases. The CDR3 contains 13 residues. J lost 3 bases, V lost 3 bases, and 4 bases had no gene match. Germline V gene sequence: CDR1 DFQATT, CDR2 SNEGSKA (reference sequence). CDR3 sequence reads: CSASASGGYEQYF. CDR3 bases: TGCAGTGCTAGTGCGAGCGGGGGCTACGAGCAGTACTTC.

This rearrangement joins TRBV25-1 to TRBJ2-7; tentatively, D is TRBD1 (5 bases). CDR1 MGHDK and CDR2 SYGVNS come from the germline V gene. The CDR3 is made up of 14 amino acids. Between the trimmed V and J ends, which lost 4 bases and 0 bases, there was a span of 10 bases. In DNA, the CDR3 is TGTGCCAGCAGTGTGACAGAATCCTCCTACGAGCAGTACTTC. Its translation: CASSVTESSYEQYF.

There are a few counts of this clone. The gene calls are TRBV11-3 and TRBJ2-7, with 7 positions matching TRBD1. CDR3 size: 13 residues. CDR1 and CDR2 from the germline V gene are SGHNT and YENEEA. Losses at the gene ends were 1 base for V and 4 bases for J; bases not matched to a gene: 1. The chain's CDR3 is CASSLGDSYEQYF. CDR3 sequence (DNA): TGTGCCAGCAGCTTAGGGGACAGTTACGAGCAGTACTTC.

V is TRBV7-3 and J is TRBJ2-1; 13 bases match TRBD2. Trimming removed 5 bases from V and 8 bases from J; junction bases left unmatched: 3. This CDR3 has 14 amino acids. Germline CDR1 reads SGHTA; CDR2 reads FQGTGA. CDR3 protein: CASSKLAGGHEQFF. For the CDR3, the DNA is TGTGCCAGCAGCAAACTAGCGGGGGGGCATGAGCAGTTCTTC.

The chain recombines TRBV6-5 with TRBJ1-3, with 7 bases identical to TRBD1. Germline V gene sequence: CDR1 MNHEY, CDR2 SVGAGI. V lost 6 bases to trimming and J lost 4 bases; unmatched junction nucleotides: 6. This CDR3 has 14 residues. This chain's CDR3 is CASRATGDGNTIYF. The CDR3 DNA reads TGTGCCAGCAGAGCAACAGGGGACGGAAACACCATATATTTT.

This chain connects TRBV5-1 to TRBJ2-3, with TRBD2 matching over 9 bases. The CDR3 has 16 amino acids. The germline V gene encodes CDR1 SGHRS and CDR2 YFSETQ. Trimming cost V 2 bases and J 4 bases; bases outside gene matches: 8. DNA of the CDR3: TGCGCCAGCAGCTTAGAGACTAGCGGAAACGCAGATACGCAGTATTTT. Protein: CASSLETSGNADTQYF.

The gene calls are TRBV7-3 and TRBJ2-3, with 10 bases matching TRBD2. The CDR3 runs 17 residues. With 4 bases clipped from V and 1 base from J, the junction kept 8 bases outside the gene matches. The germline V gene encodes CDR1 SGHTA and CDR2 FQGTGA. The CDR3 nucleotides are TGTGCCAGCAGCTACACCAGCGGGGGGGCCGGCACAGATACGCAGTATTTT. Translation gives CASSYTSGGAGTDTQYF.

V is TRBV5-1 and J is TRBJ2-1; D is perhaps TRBD2 (7 bases). The CDR3 is 17 amino acids. Deletions cut 5 bases from V and 2 bases from J, with 20 bases between. CDR1 and CDR2 (germline): SGHRS, YFSETQ. CDR3: CASSFPAGASPYNEQFF. Written as DNA, the CDR3 is TGCGCCAGCAGTTTCCCGGCGGGGGCCTCCCCCTACAATGAGCAGTTCTTC.

The rearrangement links TRBV2 to TRBJ1-3, with TRBD1 identical over 7 bases. The CDR3 covers 15 residues. Per the germline V gene, CDR1 is SNHLY and CDR2 is FYNNEI. With V trimmed by 5 bases and J by 4 bases, 8 bases remained unmatched. The DNA for the CDR3 is TGTGCCAGCAGTATGACGACAGGGACAGGAAACACCATATATTTT. Its protein product is CASSMTTGTGNTIYF.

This chain uses TRBV5-1 with TRBJ2-3, with a tentative D call TRBD1 (5 bases). This CDR3 spans 14 amino acids. The V and J ends lost 2 bases and 3 bases respectively, with 10 bases between them. Germline V gives CDR1 SGHRS, CDR2 YFSETQ. CDR3 nucleotide sequence: TGCGCCAGCAGCTTTTGGGGCCTAACAGATACGCAGTATTTT. Protein: CASSFWGLTDTQYF. Together with reference TRBV5-1 and TRBJ2-3, the CDR3 gives the full variable domain: KAGVTQTPRYLIKTRGQQVTLSCSPISGHRSVSWYQQTPGQGLQFLFEYFSETQRNKGNFPGRFSGRQFSNSRSEMNVSTLELGDSALYLCASSFWGLTDTQYFGPGTRLTVL.

This clone was seen many times. The rearrangement joins TRBV9 to TRBJ1-1, with 8 bases fitting TRBD1. Germline CDR1 is SGDLS and CDR2 is YYNGEE. The CDR3 covers 14 residues. J lost 6 bases, V lost 4 bases, and 8 bases had no gene match. As DNA, the CDR3 is TGTGCCAGCAGCCTCGGGACAGGCGGCTCTGAAGCTTTCTTT. Translated, it gives CASSLGTGGSEAFF. Drawing the rest from reference TRBV9 and TRBJ1-1, the complete variable domain is DSGVTQTPKHLITATGQRVTLRCSPRSGDLSVYWYQQSLDQGLQFLIQYYNGEERAKGNILERFSAQQFPDLHSELNLSSLELGDSALYFCASSLGTGGSEAFFGQGTRLTVV.

The chain is built from TRBV3-1 (or the pseudogene TRBV3-2) and TRBJ2-5; the match to TRBD2 covers 7 bases. The CDR3 runs to 15 residues. The germline gives CDR1 LGHDT, CDR2 YNNKEL (reference sequence). The ends lost 7 bases at V and 4 bases at J; junction bases unmatched: 12. In nucleotides, the CDR3 is TGTGCCAGCACCCTCACGACGGGGGAGGGAGAGACCCAGTACTTC. The encoded protein is CASTLTTGEGETQYF.

V gene TRBV3-1 (or the pseudogene TRBV3-2) combines with J gene TRBJ2-1; 14 bases line up with TRBD2. The germline V gene encodes CDR1 LGHDT and CDR2 YNNKEL (reference sequence). J was trimmed by 9 bases and V by 3 bases; bases with no gene match: 13. The CDR3 is 18 residues long. The CDR3: CASSQPTSGGAVIGEQFF. The DNA of the CDR3 is TGTGCCAGCAGCCAGCCGACTAGCGGGGGGGCCGTAATTGGTGAGCAGTTCTTC.